This T cell receptor (beta chain) stems from a study of T cells after yellow fever vaccination. 5'RACE template switching produced TCR cDNA carrying a universal primer site and UMIs. TCRdb recomputed calls from the 5' RACE reads with MiXCR, one row per CDR3 protein. The table includes about 360,000 distinct CDR3 sequences, approximately 5.7% detected once. Regarding this clonotype: Its antigen is unidentified.

Study-wide results and caveats: A secondary response was less intense yet reached its peak sooner, at day 5 versus 15. There was a small share of clonotypes that showed up in both the CD4 and CD8 compartments. Booster sampling recovered most clones from primary vaccination (approximately 97% CD4, roughly 90% CD8).

Germline-derived CDR1 and CDR2 are DFQATT and SNEGSKA (reference sequence). The CDR3 spans 13 residues. With 7 bases removed from V and 2 bases from J, the gap between germline ends came to 14 bases. V and J are TRBV20-1 and TRBJ2-5; no definite D call. This clonotype originated in a man aged 25 to 40 who received the YFV17D yellow fever vaccine. The specimen was PBMCs, collected 5 days after the yellow fever booster vaccination. The CDR3 sequence is CSVFGRTQETQYF. In nucleotides, the CDR3 is TGCAGTGTGTTTGGACGTACTCAAGAGACCCAGTACTTC.